The 19 T cell receptor beta chains below were found in one sample sequenced in a study of blood T cell repertoires in COVID-19. The repertoire was sequenced with immunoSEQ multiplex PCR; TCRdb's copy has only in-frame clones and lacks some. The sample lists around 100,000 clones; 80% were seen once. The specimen sequenced was peripheral blood. The receptors come from a man in his 70s with active or convalescent COVID-19.

The chain combines TRBV28 with TRBJ1-2, with TRBD1 identical over 8 bases. CDR1 MDHEN and CDR2 SYDVKM come from the germline V gene. The CDR3 sequence is 15 residues long. V trimming: 5 bases; J trimming: 2 bases; junction bases outside the gene matches: 7. The CDR3 DNA reads TGTGCCAGCAGTCCCAGGGGGCGAGGGAACTATGGCTACACCTTC. It codes for CASSPRGRGNYGYTF.

This rearrangement joins TRBV6-6 to TRBJ1-1; D may be TRBD1 (6 bases). The CDR3 has 14 residues. Germline V CDR1 and CDR2: MNHNY, SVGAGI (reference sequence). V was clipped by 6 bases and J by 2 bases, with 13 bases between them. In DNA form, the CDR3 reads TGTGCCAGCAGCCCCGAGGGGGTTAACACTGAAGCTTTCTTT. Protein: CASSPEGVNTEAFF.

This sequence joins TRBV25-1 and TRBJ1-1; D gene unclear. V was pared by 3 bases and J by 1 base, with 12 bases between. CDR1 is MGHDK and CDR2 is SYGVNS in the germline V gene. CDR3 length: 15 amino acids. The CDR3 is CASSEYGKGNTEAFF. The CDR3 DNA reads as TGTGCCAGCAGTGAGTACGGGAAAGGGAACACTGAAGCTTTCTTT. Drawing the rest from reference TRBV25-1 and TRBJ1-1, the complete variable domain is EADIYQTPRYLVIGTGKKITLECSQTMGHDKMYWYQQDPGMELHLIHYSYGVNSTEKGDLSSESTVSRIRTEHFPLTLESARPSHTSQYLCASSEYGKGNTEAFFGQGTRLTVV.

The rearrangement uses TRBV6-5 and TRBJ1-6; perhaps TRBD1 as D (5 bases). The CDR3 sequence is 14 residues long. Germline V gives CDR1 MNHEY, CDR2 SVGAGI. Trimming removed 6 bases at V and 7 bases at J, with 13 bases between. CDR3 sequence reads: CASRRDRVNSPLHF. As DNA, the CDR3 is TGTGCCAGCAGGCGGGACCGAGTCAATTCACCCCTCCACTTT.

The V call is TRBV2, the J call TRBJ1-1, with no clear D. The V gene lost 2 bases and the J gene lost 1 base, with 8 bases spanning the gap. The CDR3 has 14 amino acids. Germline-derived CDR1 and CDR2 are SNHLY and FYNNEI. CDR3 region: CASSEWHTNTEAFF. CDR3 coding DNA: TGTGCCAGCAGTGAATGGCATACGAACACTGAAGCTTTCTTT.

The rearrangement joins TRBV9 to TRBJ2-7; 11 nucleotides match TRBD2. Germline CDR1 SGDLS, CDR2 YYNGEE. V lost 3 bases to trimming and J lost 2 bases; unmatched junction nucleotides: 7. The CDR3 spans 16 residues. The CDR3 coding sequence is TGTGCCAGCAGCGCTTCCGGGACTAGCGGAACCTACGAGCAGTACTTC. Its translation is CASSASGTSGTYEQYF.

This clone showed up just once. The chain employs TRBV14 and TRBJ2-5; 8 positions agree with TRBD1. Germline lookup yields CDR1 SGHDN and CDR2 FVKESK. The CDR3 spans 14 residues. V was clipped by 1 base and J by 7 bases; unmatched bases: 5. This CDR3 is CASSQVTGGGTQYF. The CDR3, as DNA: TGTGCCAGCAGCCAAGTAACAGGGGGTGGGACCCAGTACTTC.

The rearrangement joins TRBV12-3 or TRBV12-4 to TRBJ1-1; D unclear. The CDR3 totals 13 residues. Trimming shortened V by 6 bases and J by 3 bases, and 11 bases separated the two germline ends. For the CDR3, the DNA is TGTGCCAGCAGGGAGGGCCCGCACACTGAAGCTTTCTTT. This translates into CASREGPHTEAFF.

The V call is TRBV9, the J call TRBJ1-6, with D maybe TRBD1 (6 bases). Between the trimmed V and J ends, which lost 4 bases and 7 bases, there was a span of 9 bases. CDR3 length equals 13 residues. The germline CDR1 and CDR2 sequences are SGDLS and YYNGEE. DNA for the CDR3: TGTGCCAGCAGCATGACAGGCAATTCACCCCTCCACTTT. It is translated as CASSMTGNSPLHF.

CDR3 residues: CASSPHRQESSNQPQHF. CDR3 sequence (DNA): TGTGCCAGCAGCCCTCATCGACAGGAGAGTAGCAATCAGCCCCAGCATTTT. The V gene is TRBV3-1 (or the pseudogene TRBV3-2), the J gene TRBJ1-5; D is possibly TRBD1 (6 bases). V shed 4 bases and J shed 0 bases, with 16 bases lying between them. The CDR3 extends over 17 amino acids. Per germline, CDR1 LGHDT and CDR2 YNNKEL (reference sequence).

The chain couples TRBV6-4 to TRBJ1-1; D call uncertain. Germline loops: CDR1 MRHNA, CDR2 SNTAGT. The CDR3 extends over 15 amino acids. Trimming took off 6 bases at V and 0 bases at J, with 14 bases between the two ends. The DNA of the CDR3 is TGTGCCAGCAGCGAGGGCCCGGATATGAACACTGAAGCTTTCTTT. Translation gives CASSEGPDMNTEAFF.

The CDR3 here is CASSSHRDKSSYEQYF. The CDR3 region has the DNA TGCGCCAGCAGCTCCCACCGGGACAAAAGCTCCTACGAGCAGTACTTC. The chain combines TRBV4-1 with TRBJ2-7; D is perhaps TRBD1 (6 bases). Germline-derived CDR1 and CDR2 are MGHRA and YSYEKL. Trimming took off 5 bases at V and 0 bases at J, with 17 bases between the two ends. This CDR3 contains 16 residues.

This clone was found once. The chain couples TRBV28 to TRBJ1-1; 12 bases are a match to TRBD1. The length of the CDR3 is 16 residues. V was pared by 4 bases and J by 3 bases, with 6 bases of the junction left unmatched. Germline V gives CDR1 MDHEN, CDR2 SYDVKM. The CDR3: CASSSPGTGGDTEAFF. DNA of the CDR3: TGTGCCAGCAGTTCACCCGGGACAGGGGGCGACACTGAAGCTTTCTTT. Full variable domain (missing parts from reference TRBV28 and TRBJ1-1): DVKVTQSSRYLVKRTGEKVFLECVQDMDHENMFWYRQDPGLGLRLIYFSYDVKMKEKGDIPEGYSVSREKKERFSLILESASTNQTSMYLCASSSPGTGGDTEAFFGQGTRLTVV.

The gene calls are TRBV5-1 and TRBJ2-2; 7 positions agree with TRBD2. This CDR3 region has 17 residues. Germline-derived CDR1 and CDR2 are SGHRS and YFSETQ. The V segment lost 0 bases and the J segment 0 bases; nucleotides outside the gene matches: 5. CDR3 loop: CASSLGNSGSNTGELFF. The CDR3 bases are TGCGCCAGCAGCTTGGGTAATAGCGGGTCGAACACCGGGGAGCTGTTTTTT.

The chain couples TRBV30 to TRBJ2-2; a weak D match, TRBD2 (6 bases). Germline CDR1 and CDR2: GTSNPN and SVGIG (reference sequence). CDR3 length equals 14 residues. Trimming removed 3 bases at V and 5 bases at J, with 13 bases between. CDR3 DNA sequence: TGTGCCTGGAGCTGGCCTAGCGATACCGGGGAGCTGTTTTTT. Encoded protein: CAWSWPSDTGELFF.

This chain uses TRBV9 with TRBJ2-7, with TRBD1 as a possible D gene (6 bases). Deletions cut 0 bases from V and 2 bases from J, with 15 bases between. The germline gives CDR1 SGDLS, CDR2 YYNGEE. The CDR3 totals 16 residues. The CDR3 DNA reads TGTGCCAGCAGCGTAGCGGGTACAGGGAGTCCCTACGAGCAGTACTTC. It specifies CASSVAGTGSPYEQYF.

The chain joins TRBV4-3 to TRBJ2-1, with 7 nucleotides matching TRBD2. The V gene's germline CDR1 is LGHNA and CDR2 YSLEER. There are 16 residues in the CDR3. V was pared by 1 base and J by 6 bases, with 9 bases of the junction left unmatched. Here the CDR3 DNA reads TGCGCCAGCAGCCAAGGTCAAGCGGGGAACGTCAATGAGCAGTTCTTC. This translates into CASSQGQAGNVNEQFF.

In its sample, this clone was seen a few times. J is TRBJ2-3 and V is TRBV2; 7 bases line up with TRBD1. V shed 6 bases, J shed 2 bases, and the junction held 8 bases outside the gene matches. Germline CDR1 is SNHLY and CDR2 is FYNNEI. The CDR3 runs to 15 residues. The CDR3 bases are TGTGCCAGCAGCCCGACAGGGATCGCCACAGATACGCAGTATTTT. It specifies CASSPTGIATDTQYF.

The chain joins TRBV6-5 to TRBJ1-4, with D perhaps TRBD1 (6 bases). Germline assignment: CDR1 MNHEY and CDR2 SVGAGI. V was clipped by 1 base and J by 7 bases, with 10 bases between them. The CDR3 totals 14 residues. The CDR3 DNA is TGTGCCAGCAGTTACTGGGGCAGGGGTGAAAAACTGTTTTTT. It specifies CASSYWGRGEKLFF.